Following are 27 T cell receptor beta chains from one sample sequenced in a study of monozygotic twins with inflammatory bowel disease (dated by TCRdb to about 2019). Library preparation was by 5' RACE. TCRdb records Illumina HiSeq 2500 as the sequencer. TCRdb reanalyzed the reads, keeping one entry per CDR3 protein sequence and omitting DNA. The sample has approximately 100,000 distinct CDR3 sequences on record. Of the sample, 9.5% to 15% falls within the top ten clones. Sample: blood. The source of these receptors is a human donor with ulcerative colitis or Crohn's disease, or a healthy co-twin of an affected twin (not recorded which).

This sequence joins TRBV5-1 and TRBJ2-7; TCRdb's D call, TRBD1, is unchecked because there is no DNA. The CDR3 extends over 13 amino acids. CDR1 is SGHRS, CDR2 YFSETQ, per germline. The CDR3 region is CASSRGDTYEQYF.

The gene calls are TRBV2 and TRBJ1-3; TCRdb designates TRBD1, a call that cannot be tested without DNA. This CDR3 region has 15 residues. Germline lookup yields CDR1 SNHLY and CDR2 FYNNEI. The CDR3 spells CASGGGGADGNTIYF. Filled out from reference TRBV2 and TRBJ1-3, the complete variable domain reads EPEVTQTPSHQVTQMGQEVILRCVPISNHLYFYWYRQILGQKVEFLVSFYNNEISEKSEIFDDQFSVERPDGSNFTLKIRSTKLEDSAMYFCASGGGGADGNTIYFGEGSWLTVV.

V usage is TRBV12-3 or TRBV12-4 and J usage is TRBJ2-3. The CDR3 consists of 13 residues. CDR3 protein: CASSSTSTDTQYF.

This sequence joins TRBV28 and TRBJ2-6; TCRdb lists TRBD1, though no DNA is available to test this call. This CDR3 comprises 17 residues. The V gene's germline CDR1 is MDHEN and CDR2 SYDVKM. The CDR3 loop reads CASSLLGGSSGANVLTF.

The V gene is TRBV29-1, the J gene TRBJ2-1; the TCRdb call, TRBD1, lacks DNA for checking. Germline CDR1 reads SQVTM; CDR2 reads ANQGSEA. The CDR3 extends over 14 amino acids. The CDR3 region is CSVVGGRGYNEQFF.

The chain recombines TRBV5-1 with TRBJ1-1. The CDR3 is 15 residues long. Germline V gene data show CDR1 as SGHRS and CDR2 as YFSETQ. This CDR3 is CASSLAAGINTEAFF.

V and J are TRBV27 and TRBJ2-1; TCRdb calls TRBD2, which cannot be checked without DNA. This CDR3 spans 17 amino acids. Germline V gene sequence: CDR1 MNHEY, CDR2 SMNVEV (reference sequence). The CDR3 protein is CASSSHRLAGIYNEQFF.

The rearrangement uses TRBV20-1 and TRBJ2-3. Germline assignment: CDR1 DFQATT and CDR2 SNEGSKA (reference sequence). This CDR3 has 14 amino acids. This chain's CDR3 is CSAIAGMGTDTQYF.

V and J are TRBV29-1 and TRBJ2-2; TCRdb gives TRBD1 as the D gene, but with no DNA this cannot be confirmed. CDR1 is SQVTM and CDR2 is ANQGSEA in the germline V gene. The CDR3 is made up of 17 amino acids. The chain's CDR3 is CSVESQGGQGSTGELFF.

This chain joins TRBV29-1 and TRBJ1-2; as DNA is missing, the TRBD1 call by TCRdb cannot be tested. The CDR3 sequence is 12 residues long. Germline CDR1 and CDR2: SQVTM and ANQGSEA. CDR3: CSCQGANYGYTF.

V gene TRBV7-2 combines with J gene TRBJ1-1; without DNA, the TCRdb call of TRBD1 cannot be checked. The CDR3 has 14 residues. CDR1 and CDR2 from the germline V gene are SGHTA and FQGNSA. This CDR3 reads CASSVQGMNTEAFF. Combining the CDR3 with reference TRBV7-2 and TRBJ1-1 gives the whole variable domain GAGVSQSPSNKVTEKGKDVELRCDPISGHTALYWYRQSLGQGLEFLIYFQGNSAPDKSGLPSDRFSAERTGGSVSTLTIQRTQQEDSAVYLCASSVQGMNTEAFFGQGTRLTVV.

The V call is TRBV5-1, the J call TRBJ1-2; TCRdb calls TRBD1, which cannot be checked without DNA. From germline, CDR1 is SGHRS and CDR2 YFSETQ. This CDR3 region has 14 residues. The CDR3 loop reads CASSTTGANYGYTF.

The chain is built from TRBV5-6 and TRBJ2-2; checking the TCRdb D call of TRBD2 is not possible without DNA. This CDR3 region has 14 residues. Germline assignment: CDR1 SGHDT and CDR2 YYEEEE. The CDR3 here is CASSFGSNTGELFF.

This chain links TRBV2 with TRBJ2-1; TCRdb picks TRBD2, but there is no DNA to check that call. The CDR3 sequence is 16 residues long. Germline CDR1 and CDR2: SNHLY and FYNNEI. Here the CDR3 reads CASKGLAGSQGDEQFF.

The rearrangement joins TRBV12-3 or TRBV12-4 to TRBJ1-5; as DNA is missing, the TRBD1 call by TCRdb cannot be tested. The CDR3 extends over 14 amino acids. CDR3 protein: CASTPGTTYQPQHF.

The chain couples TRBV7-2 to TRBJ2-5; TCRdb gives TRBD1 as the D gene, but with no DNA this cannot be confirmed. Germline lookup yields CDR1 SGHTA and CDR2 FQGNSA. The CDR3 contains 13 residues. The CDR3 sequence: CASTLYPAETQYF. The full variable domain, its missing parts supplied by reference TRBV7-2 and TRBJ2-5, is GAGVSQSPSNKVTEKGKDVELRCDPISGHTALYWYRQSLGQGLEFLIYFQGNSAPDKSGLPSDRFSAERTGGSVSTLTIQRTQQEDSAVYLCASTLYPAETQYFGPGTRLLVL.

J is TRBJ1-5 and V is TRBV4-3. The germline V gene encodes CDR1 LGHNA and CDR2 YSLEER. The CDR3 is 13 amino acids. The CDR3 reads CASSLDRNQPQHF.

The rearrangement joins TRBV12-5 to TRBJ2-1; without DNA, the TCRdb call of TRBD2 cannot be checked. The V gene's germline CDR1 is LGHNT and CDR2 FRNRAP. CDR3 length equals 19 residues. The CDR3 here is CASGLVTLRPLNRYNEQFF.

This chain connects TRBV29-1 to TRBJ2-1; there is no DNA to check the TCRdb D call of TRBD2. Germline loops: CDR1 SQVTM, CDR2 ANQGSEA. CDR3 length: 15 amino acids. CDR3: CSVPSLAGGGSEQFF.

This rearrangement joins TRBV18 to TRBJ1-1. The CDR3 has 17 amino acids. CDR1 KGHSH and CDR2 LQKENI come from the germline V gene. The CDR3: CASSLRQGTPLSTEAFF.

The V and J genes are TRBV20-1 and TRBJ2-5; without DNA, the TCRdb call of TRBD1 cannot be checked. The germline V gene encodes CDR1 DFQATT and CDR2 SNEGSKA (reference sequence). This CDR3 is 14 amino acids long. CDR3 sequence: CSASGQGSRETQYF.

The V and J genes are TRBV12-3 or TRBV12-4 and TRBJ1-5; TCRdb indicates TRBD1, and absent DNA this call remains unverified. This CDR3 has 17 amino acids. The CDR3 sequence: CASSRDSATYSNQPQHF.

V and J are TRBV6-1 and TRBJ2-7. CDR3 size: 14 residues. Germline CDR1 MNHNS, CDR2 SASEGT. The CDR3 loop is CASSGFTNSNEQYF.

This rearrangement joins TRBV5-1 to TRBJ2-7; the D call of TRBD1 rests on TCRdb alone, since no DNA is present to check it. Germline CDR1 is SGHRS and CDR2 is YFSETQ. This CDR3 has 17 residues. The chain's CDR3 is CASSSLNRQTRNYEQYF.

The chain carries TRBV5-1 and TRBJ2-7; TCRdb proposes TRBD1, but this gene call is untestable without DNA. CDR3 length: 15 residues. Per germline, CDR1 SGHRS and CDR2 YFSETQ. CDR3 amino acids: CASSWTPWVEREQYF.

This chain joins TRBV7-3 and TRBJ2-1; TCRdb's D call of TRBD2 is untestable without DNA. The CDR3 has 16 residues. The germline V gene encodes CDR1 SGHTA and CDR2 FQGTGA. CDR3 protein: CASSLGGGDTYNEQFF.

This sequence joins TRBV28 and TRBJ2-7; TCRdb gives TRBD2 as the D gene, but with no DNA this cannot be confirmed. The CDR3 extends over 16 amino acids. Germline CDR1 MDHEN, CDR2 SYDVKM. This CDR3 is CASNVAGGPIRYEQYF.